This T cell receptor (beta chain) comes out of a study of cytomegalovirus exposure and HLA in healthy donors. V lost 2 bases to trimming and J lost 1 base; unmatched junction nucleotides: 6. This CDR3 has 16 residues. CDR1 is SGHNT, CDR2 YYREEE, per germline (reference sequence). Some clones are missing from TCRdb's copy, which holds only in-frame ones; the method was immunoSEQ multiplex PCR. The table includes 330,000 or so clones, more than 80% detected once. The sequenced material came from PBMCs. This sequence originates from a woman aged 18-29 years in good health and CMV-seronegative. The chain links TRBV5-4 to TRBJ2-3; 8 nucleotides match TRBD2. The CDR3 loop is CASSFISAGGTDTQYF. CDR3 nucleotides: TGTGCCAGCAGCTTTATCTCAGCGGGGGGCACAGATACGCAGTATTTT. Combining the CDR3 with reference TRBV5-4 and TRBJ2-3 gives the whole variable domain ETGVTQSPTHLIKTRGQQVTLRCSSQSGHNTVSWYQQALGQGPQFIFQYYREEENGRGNFPPRFSGLQFPNYSSELNVNALELDDSALYLCASSFISAGGTDTQYFGPGTRLTVL.